The 11 T cell receptor beta chains listed next were all sequenced from one sample in a study of blood T cell repertoires in COVID-19. Only in-frame clones appear in the TCRdb table, and some are missing; sequencing was by immunoSEQ multiplex PCR. The table lists 400,000 or so clones, 80% to 90% of them singletons. The sequenced sample consisted of peripheral blood. These receptors were obtained from a man aged 18 to 30 with COVID-19, enrolled during active disease.

The CDR3 DNA follows: TGTGCCAGCAGCAAAGCGCCCCAGGTGGCCCAGTGGGGGGCCAACGTCCTGACTTTC. Protein product: CASSKAPQVAQWGANVLTF. The chain joins TRBV21-1 to TRBJ2-6; the table assigns TRBD1, which was not confirmed against the DNA. TRBV21-1 is a pseudogene locus. The CDR3 spans 19 residues.

This chain uses TRBV9 with TRBJ1-5; perhaps TRBD1 as D (6 bases). Germline V gene data show CDR1 as SGDLS and CDR2 as YYNGEE. V lost 2 bases, J lost 5 bases, and 14 bases lay in between. This CDR3 is built from 15 residues. CDR3 nucleotide sequence: TGTGCCAGCAGCGTGGGGGGGGGCGGCGATCAGCCCCAGCATTTT. Amino acid sequence: CASSVGGGGDQPQHF.

This chain uses TRBV4-1 with TRBJ1-5; 10 bases are a match to TRBD1. V trimming: 3 bases; J trimming: 5 bases; junction bases outside the gene matches: 7. Per germline, CDR1 MGHRA and CDR2 YSYEKL. CDR3 length: 16 residues. The CDR3 sequence is CASSQGQGLGDQPQHF. CDR3 bases: TGCGCCAGCAGCCAGGGACAGGGGCTGGGGGATCAGCCCCAGCATTTT.

The CDR3 loop reads CASSPPGTAQYEQYF. The DNA of the CDR3 is TGTGCCAGCTCACCACCCGGGACAGCACAATACGAGCAGTACTTC. The rearrangement links TRBV18 to TRBJ2-7, with 7 bases identical to TRBD1. The germline V gene has CDR1 KGHSH and CDR2 LQKENI. This CDR3 spans 15 amino acids. V was clipped by 0 bases and J by 4 bases; unmatched bases: 6.

V is TRBV11-2 and J is TRBJ2-1, with no clear D. The CDR3 totals 13 residues. The germline V gene encodes CDR1 SGHAT and CDR2 FQNNGV. The V end was cut by 3 bases, the J end by 5 bases, with 8 bases between. DNA for the CDR3: TGTGCCAGCAGCTTTGGGCAGAACAATGAGCAGTTCTTC. Translating gives CASSFGQNNEQFF.

The chain combines TRBV2 with TRBJ2-2; D gene unclear. V dropped 7 bases and J dropped 0 bases, with 12 bases sitting between them. The CDR3 spans 15 residues. Germline values: CDR1 SNHLY, CDR2 FYNNEI. The CDR3 DNA is TGTGCCAGCAAAACCCGAACGGCGAACACCGGGGAGCTGTTTTTT. It specifies CASKTRTANTGELFF. Based on the CDR3 plus reference TRBV2 and TRBJ2-2, the full variable domain is EPEVTQTPSHQVTQMGQEVILRCVPISNHLYFYWYRQILGQKVEFLVSFYNNEISEKSEIFDDQFSVERPDGSNFTLKIRSTKLEDSAMYFCASKTRTANTGELFFGEGSRLTVL.

The genes are TRBV24-1 and TRBJ2-1; D gene ambiguous. The length of the CDR3 is 15 residues. CDR1 KGHDR and CDR2 SFDVKD come from the germline V gene. Trimming took off 2 bases at V and 5 bases at J, with 12 bases between the two ends. The CDR3 reads CATSDSRHLNNEQFF. As DNA, the CDR3 is TGTGCCACCAGTGATTCCCGACACCTGAACAATGAGCAGTTCTTC.

The chain has TRBV7-9 and TRBJ2-1; perhaps TRBD2 as D (5 bases). CDR1 and CDR2 (germline): SEHNR, FQNEAQ (reference sequence). V was clipped by 7 bases and J by 4 bases, with 11 bases between them. The CDR3 length is 13 residues. Written as DNA, the CDR3 is TGTGCCAGCACCCTCGGACTTTACAATGAGCAGTTCTTC. It is translated as CASTLGLYNEQFF.

The rearrangement uses TRBV29-1 and TRBJ1-2; the match to TRBD1 covers 7 bases. The CDR3 contains 13 residues. The germline gives CDR1 SQVTM, CDR2 ANQGSEA. V was pared by 7 bases and J by 8 bases, with 13 bases of the junction left unmatched. The CDR3 DNA reads TGCAGCGACCTCGACAGGGCCTCAGTAGGCTACACCTTC. It specifies CSDLDRASVGYTF.

Only one count was recorded for this clone. The chain employs TRBV27 and TRBJ2-7; 8 bases are a match to TRBD2. CDR1 is MNHEY, CDR2 SMNVEV, per germline (reference sequence). The V and J ends lost 0 bases and 7 bases, in that order; junction bases with no gene match: 5. The length of the CDR3 is 14 residues. CDR3 sequence: CASSLSGGGREQYF. Here the CDR3 DNA reads TGTGCCAGCAGTTTATCCGGGGGGGGTCGAGAGCAGTACTTC.

The V call is TRBV5-4, the J call TRBJ1-1; tentatively, D is TRBD1 (5 bases). V was shortened by 4 bases and J by 11 bases, with 15 bases between the two germline ends. Germline V gene sequence: CDR1 SGHNT, CDR2 YYREEE (reference sequence). CDR3 length equals 12 residues. CDR3 sequence reads: CASSPFGRAAFF. Written as DNA, the CDR3 is TGTGCCAGCAGCCCCTTTGGCAGGGCGGCTTTCTTT.